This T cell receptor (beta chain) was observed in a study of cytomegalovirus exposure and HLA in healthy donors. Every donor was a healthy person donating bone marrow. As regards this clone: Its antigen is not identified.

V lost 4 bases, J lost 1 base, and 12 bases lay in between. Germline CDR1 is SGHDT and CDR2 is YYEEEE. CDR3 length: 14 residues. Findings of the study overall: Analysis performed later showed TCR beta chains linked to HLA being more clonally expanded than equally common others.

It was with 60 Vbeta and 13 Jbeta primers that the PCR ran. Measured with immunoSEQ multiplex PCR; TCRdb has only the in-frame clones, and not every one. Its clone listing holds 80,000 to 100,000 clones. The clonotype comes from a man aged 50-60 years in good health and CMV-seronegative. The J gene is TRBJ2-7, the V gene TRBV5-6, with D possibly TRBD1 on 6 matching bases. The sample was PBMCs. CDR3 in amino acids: CASSPNRESYEQYF. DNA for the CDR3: TGTGCCAGCAGCCCGAACAGGGAATCCTACGAGCAGTACTTC.